A selection of T cell receptor beta chains follows, all from one sample in a study of graft-versus-host responses after intestinal transplantation. Produced via immunoSEQ multiplex PCR; TCRdb's table is partial and in-frame only. This sample has 93,000 or so clones, with under 95% found just once. These TCRs are of unknown antigen specificity. This sample comprised unstimulated CD8+ T cells sorted from spleen or lymph node cells, obtained before intestinal transplant. Receptor source: a human donor who received an intestinal transplant. Each CDR3 is given with its conserved first and last residue. A D gene is named only where the DNA matches it firmly. For some rows the clone size is stated as once, few or many, or as a class when expanded; others skip it.

V gene	D gene	J gene	clone size	CDR3 protein	CDR3 DNA
TRBV11-2	TRBD2	TRBJ2-1	once	CASSSLAGVDNEQFF	TGTGCCAGCAGCTCTCTAGCGGGGGTAGACAATGAGCAGTTCTTC
TRBV7-9	-	TRBJ2-3	-	CASRESTDTQYF	TGTGCCAGCAGGGAAAGCACAGATACGCAGTATTTT
TRBV7-8	-	TRBJ2-7	-	CASSSPRELYEQYF	TGTGCCAGCAGCTCCCCGCGGGAACTCTACGAGCAGTACTTC
TRBV11-2	TRBD1	TRBJ2-7	-	CASSSSTGRNEQYF	TGTGCCAGCAGCTCCTCGACAGGGCGCAACGAGCAGTACTTC
TRBV7-9	-	TRBJ2-1	once	CASSLTLEGVNEQFF	TGTGCCAGCAGCTTAACCCTGGAAGGGGTGAATGAGCAGTTCTTC
TRBV6-5	TRBD1	TRBJ1-2	-	CASSYPNTGVDGYTF	TGTGCCAGCAGTTACCCCAACACAGGGGTTGATGGCTACACCTTC
TRBV7-8	-	TRBJ2-3	-	CASCSGGVTDTQYF	TGTGCCAGCTGTTCCGGGGGAGTCACAGATACGCAGTATTTT
TRBV19	-	TRBJ2-7	few	CASSMTVTYEQYF	TGTGCCAGTAGTATGACAGTCACCTACGAGCAGTACTTC
TRBV7-2	-	TRBJ1-1	-	CASSAGTNTEAFF	TGTGCCAGCAGCGCAGGGACAAACACTGAAGCTTTCTTT
TRBV13	-	TRBJ2-1	-	CASSLLIPDSYNEQFF	TGTGCCAGCAGCTTACTGATTCCTGACTCCTACAATGAGCAGTTCTTC
TRBV6-6	-	TRBJ1-2	-	CASGGPFYGYTF	TGTGCCAGTGGGGGGCCATTCTATGGCTACACCTTC
TRBV7-9	-	TRBJ1-4	-	CASSSGTEGVFF	TGTGCCAGCAGCTCGGGTACAGAAGGAGTGTTTTTT
TRBV25-1	-	TRBJ2-7	once	CASSMTGTYEQYF	TGTGCCAGCAGTATGACGGGGACCTACGAGCAGTACTTC
TRBV10-3	TRBD2	TRBJ2-7	-	CAIRGEGLAGGPFEQYF	TGTGCCATCAGGGGAGAGGGATTAGCGGGGGGGCCTTTCGAGCAGTACTTC
TRBV19	-	TRBJ1-5	-	CASSFRESNQPQHF	TGTGCCAGTAGTTTCAGGGAGAGCAATCAGCCCCAGCATTTT
TRBV9	-	TRBJ2-7	-	CASSVESDFYEQYF	TGTGCCAGCAGCGTAGAATCAGATTTCTACGAGCAGTACTTC
TRBV6-5	-	TRBJ1-2	-	CASSIRDATNYGYTF	TGTGCCAGCAGCATACGGGACGCGACTAACTATGGCTACACCTTC
TRBV9	-	TRBJ1-1	-	CASSVGGVGNTEAFF	TGTGCCAGCAGCGTAGGTGGGGTTGGGAACACTGAAGCTTTCTTT
TRBV9	TRBD1	TRBJ1-2	-	CASSGGQGIYYGYTF	TGTGCCAGCAGCGGGGGACAGGGCATCTACTATGGCTACACCTTC
TRBV7-2	-	TRBJ2-2	-	CASSLVRGLNTGELFF	TGTGCCAGCAGCCTCGTTCGGGGCTTGAACACCGGGGAGCTGTTTTTT
TRBV6-1	-	TRBJ2-7	-	CASSEGNSYEQYF	TGTGCCAGCAGTGAAGGGAACTCCTACGAGCAGTACTTC
TRBV27	TRBD1	TRBJ1-5	-	CASRGTGSQPQHF	TGTGCCAGCAGAGGGACAGGGAGTCAGCCCCAGCATTTT
TRBV6-5	-	TRBJ1-5	-	CASSEAGLQPQHF	TGTGCCAGCAGTGAAGCCGGGCTTCAGCCCCAGCATTTT
TRBV19	TRBD2	TRBJ2-1	few	CASRDIVAGGREQFF	TGTGCCAGTAGAGATATCGTGGCGGGGGGGCGAGAGCAGTTCTTC
TRBV11-2	TRBD1	TRBJ1-4	once	CASSYKGTGGVRSEKLFF	TGTGCCAGCAGCTACAAGGGGACAGGGGGCGTAAGGAGTGAAAAACTGTTTTTT
TRBV11-3	TRBD1	TRBJ2-2	-	CASSPWTGGDPGELFF	TGTGCCAGCAGCCCTTGGACAGGGGGAGACCCCGGGGAGCTGTTTTTT
TRBV4-1	-	TRBJ2-7	-	CASSPAGGEQYF	TGCGCCAGCAGCCCCGCCGGGGGCGAGCAGTACTTC
TRBV19	TRBD1	TRBJ1-5	-	CASSTYLSRDRGSSNQPQHF	TGTGCCAGTAGTACCTACCTGTCCCGGGACAGGGGGTCGAGCAATCAGCCCCAGCATTTT
TRBV5-1	-	TRBJ2-3	-	CASSLDLALTDTQYF	TGCGCCAGCAGCTTGGATCTGGCGTTGACAGATACGCAGTATTTT
TRBV6-5	TRBD1	TRBJ1-2	-	CASSYGGGAFDGYTF	TGTGCCAGCAGTTACGGAGGGGGCGCTTTCGATGGCTACACCTTC
TRBV13	TRBD2	TRBJ2-1	-	CASSLRPGGPPFPQFF	TGTGCCAGCAGCTTAAGGCCGGGGGGGCCGCCGTTCCCGCAGTTCTTC
TRBV5-8	-	TRBJ1-2	-	CASSLGQGDGYTF	TGTGCCAGCAGCTTGGGCCAAGGGGACGGCTACACCTTC
TRBV7-6	-	TRBJ1-5	-	CASSLEGRLGEPQHF	TGTGCCAGCAGCTTAGAGGGAAGGCTCGGGGAGCCCCAGCATTTT
TRBV5-1	TRBD1	TRBJ2-2	-	CASSADRATGELFF	TGCGCCAGCAGCGCGGACAGGGCCACCGGGGAGCTGTTTTTT
TRBV6-4	-	TRBJ1-5	-	CASSDRKNRADQPQHF	TGTGCCAGCAGTGACAGGAAAAACAGGGCTGATCAGCCCCAGCATTTT
TRBV14	TRBD1	TRBJ2-5	once	CASSHDLGGSKTQYF	TGTGCCAGCAGCCACGACTTAGGGGGCTCGAAGACCCAGTACTTC
TRBV11-2	-	TRBJ1-3	once	CASSQLQVTGNTIYF	TGTGCCAGCAGCCAACTTCAGGTTACTGGAAACACCATATATTTT
TRBV6-1	-	TRBJ1-6	-	CASSEDPTVNNSPLHF	TGTGCCAGCAGTGAAGATCCGACAGTGAATAATTCACCCCTCCACTTT
TRBV12-5	TRBD1	TRBJ2-7	-	CASGDGTASYEQYF	TGTGCTAGTGGTGATGGGACAGCCTCCTACGAGCAGTACTTC
TRBV4-1	-	TRBJ1-1	few	CASSQGQNTEAFF	TGCGCCAGCAGCCAAGGACAGAACACTGAAGCTTTCTTT
TRBV7-2	TRBD1	TRBJ2-7	-	CASSLGQGVPYEQYF	TGTGCCAGCAGCTTAGGACAGGGGGTACCCTACGAGCAGTACTTC
TRBV2	TRBD1	TRBJ2-5	-	CASSEGTGLVQETQYF	TGTGCCAGCAGTGAAGGGACAGGCCTGGTTCAAGAGACCCAGTACTTC
TRBV4-1	TRBD1	TRBJ1-1	-	CASSQVVRDRGREGEAFF	TGCGCCAGCAGCCAAGTCGTCCGGGACAGGGGGCGCGAGGGTGAAGCTTTCTTT
TRBV28	-	TRBJ2-7	-	CASSLGAFSYEQYF	TGTGCCAGCAGTTTGGGGGCTTTCTCCTACGAGCAGTACTTC
TRBV5-6	-	TRBJ2-1	-	CASSLGTGRRNEQFF	TGTGCCAGCAGCTTGGGCACGGGGCGGCGGAATGAGCAGTTCTTC
TRBV6-1	-	TRBJ1-6	-	CASRTGTDNSPLHF	TGTGCCAGCAGGACCGGGACGGATAATTCACCCCTCCACTTT
TRBV7-9	-	TRBJ2-1	-	CASSSRAPYYNEQFF	TGTGCCAGCAGCTCCCGGGCCCCTTACTACAATGAGCAGTTCTTC
TRBV5-1	TRBD1	TRBJ2-7	-	CASSLFPGTGYYEQYF	TGCGCCAGCAGCTTGTTTCCCGGGACAGGGTATTACGAGCAGTACTTC
TRBV15	-	TRBJ2-5	-	CATRSLLETQYF	TGTGCCACCAGATCATTGTTGGAGACCCAGTACTTC
TRBV13	-	TRBJ2-4	-	CASSAIGGPKNIQYF	TGTGCCAGCAGCGCTATTGGGGGGCCCAAAAACATTCAGTACTTC
TRBV5-4	TRBD2	TRBJ2-3	-	CASSPPAGEGSDTQYF	TGTGCCAGCAGCCCCCCAGCGGGGGAGGGATCAGATACGCAGTATTTT
TRBV5-1	-	TRBJ2-3	-	CASSFFGTDTQYF	TGCGCCAGCAGCTTTTTCGGAACAGATACGCAGTATTTT
TRBV27	-	TRBJ1-2	-	CASGGTGYGYTF	TGTGCCAGCGGGGGGACGGGTTATGGCTACACCTTC
TRBV10-3	-	TRBJ2-5	-	CAISVGQQETQYF	TGTGCCATCAGTGTAGGACAGCAAGAGACCCAGTACTTC
TRBV6-6	-	TRBJ2-7	-	CASSYLQGAYEQYF	TGTGCCAGCAGTTACTTACAGGGAGCCTACGAGCAGTACTTC
TRBV29-1	-	TRBJ2-5	-	CSVRIQETQYF	TGCAGCGTCCGAATCCAAGAGACCCAGTACTTC
TRBV5-1	-	TRBJ2-6	-	CASSLSAGSAGSGANVLTF	TGCGCCAGCAGCTTGTCGGCAGGGTCCGCCGGCTCTGGGGCCAACGTCCTGACTTTC
TRBV4-1	TRBD2	TRBJ2-3	-	CASSPYPTSGGADTQYF	TGCGCCAGCAGCCCCTATCCGACTAGCGGGGGGGCCGATACGCAGTATTTT
TRBV5-6	-	TRBJ1-2	-	CASRKAGNFYGYTF	TGTGCCAGCAGAAAGGCAGGGAACTTCTATGGCTACACCTTC